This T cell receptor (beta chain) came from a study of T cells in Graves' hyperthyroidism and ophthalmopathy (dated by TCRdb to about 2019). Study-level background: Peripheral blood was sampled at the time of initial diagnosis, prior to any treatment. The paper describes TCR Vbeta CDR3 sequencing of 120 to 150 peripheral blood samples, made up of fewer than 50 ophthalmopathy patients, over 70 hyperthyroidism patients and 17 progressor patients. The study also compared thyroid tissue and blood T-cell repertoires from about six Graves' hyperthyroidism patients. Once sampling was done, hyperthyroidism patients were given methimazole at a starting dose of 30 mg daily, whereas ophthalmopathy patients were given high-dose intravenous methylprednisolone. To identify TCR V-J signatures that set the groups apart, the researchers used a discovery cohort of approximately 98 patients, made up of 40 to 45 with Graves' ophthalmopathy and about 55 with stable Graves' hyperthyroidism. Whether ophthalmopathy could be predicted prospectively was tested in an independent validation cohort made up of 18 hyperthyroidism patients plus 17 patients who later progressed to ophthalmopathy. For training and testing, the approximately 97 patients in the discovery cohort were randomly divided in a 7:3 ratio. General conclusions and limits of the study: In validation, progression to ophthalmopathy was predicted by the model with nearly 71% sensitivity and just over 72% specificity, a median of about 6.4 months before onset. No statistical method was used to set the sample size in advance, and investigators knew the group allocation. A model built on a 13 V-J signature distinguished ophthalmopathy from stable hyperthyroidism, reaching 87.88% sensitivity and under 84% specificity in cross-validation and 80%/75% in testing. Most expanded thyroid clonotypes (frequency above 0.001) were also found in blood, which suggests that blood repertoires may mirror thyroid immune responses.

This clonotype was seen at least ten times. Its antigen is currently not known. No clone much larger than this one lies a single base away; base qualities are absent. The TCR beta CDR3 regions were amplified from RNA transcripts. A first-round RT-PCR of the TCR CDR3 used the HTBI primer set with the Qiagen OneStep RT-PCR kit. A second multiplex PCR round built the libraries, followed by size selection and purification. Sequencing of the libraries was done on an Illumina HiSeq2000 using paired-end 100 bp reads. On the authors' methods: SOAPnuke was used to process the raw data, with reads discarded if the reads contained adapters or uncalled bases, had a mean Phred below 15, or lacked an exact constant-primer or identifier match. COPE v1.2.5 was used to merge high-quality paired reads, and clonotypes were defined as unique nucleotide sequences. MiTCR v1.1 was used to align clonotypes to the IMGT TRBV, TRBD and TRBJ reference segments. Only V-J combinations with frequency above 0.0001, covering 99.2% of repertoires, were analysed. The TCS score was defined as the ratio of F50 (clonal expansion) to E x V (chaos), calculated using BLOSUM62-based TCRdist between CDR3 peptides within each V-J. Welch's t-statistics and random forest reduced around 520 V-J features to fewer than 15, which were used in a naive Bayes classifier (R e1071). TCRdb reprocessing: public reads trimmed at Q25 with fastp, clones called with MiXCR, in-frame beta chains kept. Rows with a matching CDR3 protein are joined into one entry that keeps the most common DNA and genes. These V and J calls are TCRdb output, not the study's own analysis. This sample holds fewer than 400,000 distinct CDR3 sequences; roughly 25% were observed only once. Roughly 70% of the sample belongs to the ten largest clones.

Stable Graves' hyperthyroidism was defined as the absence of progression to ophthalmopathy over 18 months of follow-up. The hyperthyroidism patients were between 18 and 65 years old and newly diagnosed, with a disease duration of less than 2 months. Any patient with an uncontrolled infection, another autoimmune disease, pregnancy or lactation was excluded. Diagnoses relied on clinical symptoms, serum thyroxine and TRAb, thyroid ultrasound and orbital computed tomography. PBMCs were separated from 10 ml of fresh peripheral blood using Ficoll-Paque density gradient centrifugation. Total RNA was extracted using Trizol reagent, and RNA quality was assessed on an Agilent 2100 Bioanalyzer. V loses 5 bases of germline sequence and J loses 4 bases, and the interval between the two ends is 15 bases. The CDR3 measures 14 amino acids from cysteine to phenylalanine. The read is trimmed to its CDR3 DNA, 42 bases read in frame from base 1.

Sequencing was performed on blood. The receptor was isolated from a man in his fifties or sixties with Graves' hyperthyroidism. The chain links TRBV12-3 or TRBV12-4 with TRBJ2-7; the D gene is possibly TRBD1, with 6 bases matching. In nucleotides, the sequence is TGTGCCAGCAGTCTACAGGGTTGGCGGTACGAGCAGTACTTC. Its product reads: CASSLQGWRYEQYF.